The 8 T cell receptor beta chains in this list originate from one sample, sequenced in a study of T cells after yellow fever vaccination (dated by TCRdb to the late 2010s). The library was made by 5' RACE. The instrument given in TCRdb is Illumina HiSeq 2500. The raw public reads went through TCRdb reprocessing: fastp at Q25, MiXCR clone calling, in-frame beta chains kept. Rows with a matching CDR3 protein are joined into one entry that keeps the most common DNA and genes. For this sample the table gives roughly 74,000 distinct CDR3 sequences, of which approximately 7.7% were detected only once. The ten largest clones represent around 35% of the sample. The treatment or condition label of this sample denotes: live attenuated yellow fever vaccine strain. The source material was CD8+ T cells sorted from PBMCs, sampled 5 days after the first yellow fever vaccination. The receptors were sampled from a man aged 18 to 30 who received the YFV17D yellow fever vaccine.

The gene calls are TRBV4-1 and TRBJ1-1; D is uncertain. The V gene's germline CDR1 is MGHRA and CDR2 YSYEKL. CDR3 length: 12 amino acids. V was pared by 8 bases and J by 1 base, with 8 bases between. The CDR3 nucleotides are TGCGCCAGCCAGGCAGCGAACACTGAAGCTTTCTTT. Amino acids: CASQAANTEAFF.

This clonotype was found a few times. This rearrangement joins TRBV4-1 to TRBJ2-1; TRBD1 aligns across 8 bases. This CDR3 region has 20 residues. The germline V gene has CDR1 MGHRA and CDR2 YSYEKL. J gave up 1 base and V 3 bases, and 17 bases lay outside the gene matches. CDR3 DNA: TGCGCCAGCAGCCATCCGAGACAGGGGAAATCCCCTGGATCCTACAATGAGCAGTTCTTC. This gives the protein CASSHPRQGKSPGSYNEQFF.

The chain joins TRBV6-5 to TRBJ2-7; TRBD1 matches 10 bases. Trimming at V came to 0 bases and at J to 4 bases, leaving 3 bases not matched to a gene. The CDR3 contains 15 residues. Germline V CDR1 and CDR2: MNHEY, SVGAGI. The CDR3 loop reads CASSYSGTGDYEQYV. The CDR3 DNA sequence: TGTGCCAGCAGTTACTCGGGGACAGGGGATTACGAGCAGTACGTC.

The J gene is TRBJ2-3, the V gene TRBV6-2 or TRBV6-3; no clear D gene. Deletions cut 3 bases from V and 8 bases from J, with 3 bases between. The CDR3 runs to 10 residues. Germline lookup yields CDR1 MNHEY and CDR2 SVGEGT. The CDR3 region has the DNA TGTGCCAGCAGTTATGCTACGCAGTATTTT. This encodes CASSYATQYF.

This clonotype occurred a few times. The chain uses TRBV5-1 and TRBJ1-1; TRBD1 matches at 7 bases. Germline trimming cut 7 bases from V and 8 bases from J; bases unmatched to any gene: 8. The germline gives CDR1 SGHRS, CDR2 YFSETQ. This CDR3 region has 12 residues. The CDR3 DNA reads TGCGCCAGCCGACAGGGCTCCATCGAAGCTTTCTTT. This codes for CASRQGSIEAFF.

The sample holds many counts of this clonotype. The J gene is TRBJ1-1, the V gene TRBV12-3 or TRBV12-4; D is possibly TRBD1 (5 bases). This CDR3 comprises 11 residues. Trimming shortened V by 6 bases and J by 6 bases, and 8 bases separated the two germline ends. The CDR3 DNA reads as TGTGCCAGCAGGCTGGGACCTGAAGCTTTCTTT. Amino acid sequence: CASRLGPEAFF.

This clonotype was seen at least ten times. The chain joins TRBV6-6 to TRBJ2-1; D unresolved. Trimming cost V 2 bases and J 10 bases, with 9 bases left between them. The CDR3 is 12 residues long. In germline, CDR1 is MNHNY, CDR2 SVGAGI (reference sequence). CDR3 nucleotide sequence: TGTGCCAGCAGTTACCGACGGTACGAGCAGTTCTTC. It is translated as CASSYRRYEQFF.

Comments on this clonotype: The junction departs from the called germline gene at one end, perhaps through a read error. The chain employs TRBV7-8 and TRBJ1-6, with D unclear. Germline CDR1 is SGHVS and CDR2 is FQNEAQ. The CDR3 covers 16 residues. As DNA, the CDR3 is TGTGCCAGCAGCTTTTCTGGAAGCTCCTATAAATCACCCCTCCACTTT. Translating gives CASSFSGSSYKSPLHF.